The T cell receptor (beta chain) under discussion was sequenced for a study of Graves' ophthalmopathy and Graves' hyperthyroidism. Whole-study results and caveats: Sensitivity of around 88% and specificity of less than 82% were achieved when a 13-signature model separated ophthalmopathy from stable hyperthyroidism. Most expanded clonotypes in thyroid above 0.001 frequency also showed up in blood.

In its sample, this clonotype was seen many times. Its antigen is not identified. This CDR3 has 17 amino acids. Looked up from germline, CDR1 is MGHRA and CDR2 is YSYEKL. V shed 4 bases and J shed 3 bases, with 18 bases lying between them. None of the included patients had other autoimmune diseases, uncontrolled infections, pregnancy or lactation, as these led to exclusion. Amplification of TCR beta CDR3 regions used RNA transcripts. First-round RT-PCR with HTBI primers preceded a second-round multiplex PCR. TCRdb re-analysed the multiplex PCR reads in MiXCR, keeping a single row per CDR3 protein. The sample has approximately 50,000 distinct CDR3 sequences; 50% are singletons.

This receptor was obtained from an adult man with Graves' ophthalmopathy. This chain joins TRBV4-1 and TRBJ1-4; D unclear. The sample taken for sequencing was peripheral blood. The CDR3 sequence is CASSRTLLGGANEKLFF. CDR3 sequence (DNA): TGCGCCAGCAGCCGGACTCTACTTGGAGGAGCTAATGAAAAACTGTTTTTT.